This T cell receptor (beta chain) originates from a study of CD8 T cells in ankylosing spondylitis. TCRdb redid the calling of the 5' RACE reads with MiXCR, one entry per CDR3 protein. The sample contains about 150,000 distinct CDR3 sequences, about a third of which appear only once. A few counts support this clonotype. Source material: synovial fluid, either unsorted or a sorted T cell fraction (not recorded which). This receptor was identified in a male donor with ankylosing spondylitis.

The CDR3 loop reads CSAPPGTSGANEQFF. The DNA for the CDR3 is TGCAGTGCTCCTCCCGGGACTAGCGGAGCAAATGAGCAGTTCTTC. This chain joins TRBV20-1 and TRBJ2-1; 11 nucleotides align to TRBD2. The CDR3 is made up of 15 amino acids. The V gene end was trimmed by 5 bases and the J gene end by 7 bases; junction bases not matched to a gene: 10. The germline V gene encodes CDR1 DFQATT and CDR2 SNEGSKA (reference sequence).